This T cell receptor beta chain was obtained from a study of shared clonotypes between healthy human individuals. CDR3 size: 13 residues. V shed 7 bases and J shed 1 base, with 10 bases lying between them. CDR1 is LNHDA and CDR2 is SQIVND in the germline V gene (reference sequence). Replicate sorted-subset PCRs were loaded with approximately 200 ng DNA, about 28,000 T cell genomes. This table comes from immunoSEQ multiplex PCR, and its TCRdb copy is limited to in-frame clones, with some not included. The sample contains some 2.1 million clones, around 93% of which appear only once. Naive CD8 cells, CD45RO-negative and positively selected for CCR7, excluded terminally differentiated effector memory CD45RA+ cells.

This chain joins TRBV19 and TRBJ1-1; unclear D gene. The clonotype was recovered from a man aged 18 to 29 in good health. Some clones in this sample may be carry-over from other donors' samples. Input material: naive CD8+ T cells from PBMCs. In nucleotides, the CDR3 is TGTGCCAGTACCGTGACACCGAACACTGAAGCTTTCTTT. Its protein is CASTVTPNTEAFF.